The text below deals with one T cell receptor (beta chain). Its binding antigen is unknown. Per-base qualities were not stored, and no clone one base away is much larger. The data were taken from a study of control samples from healthy donors and cancer patients (dated by TCRdb to 2019 to 2021). Libraries were made using the immunoSEQ multiplex PCR assay. The source is immuneACCESS, and TCRdb retained only in-frame sequences with V and J called. Part of the clones is not carried over; for the studies checked, unresolved V genes explain less than half of this, and the remainder is unexplained. In this sample the table shows about 180,000 clones, 85% to 95% of which occur a single time. The biggest ten clones account for 1.3% of the sample. Cut back by 7 bases and 10 bases, the V and J ends lie 20 bases apart. CDR1 and CDR2, per the germline V gene, are SNHLY and FYNNEI. The CDR3 covers 15 residues, taking in both the cysteine and the phenylalanine. The DNA shown is the 45-base CDR3, in frame from base 1.

Sequences were obtained from blood. This TCR was recovered from a woman in her late teens or twenties in good health. Recombination linked TRBV2 to TRBJ1-6; the best D guess is TRBD1, with 6 bases matching. The DNA reads as follows: TGTGCCAGCACCGAAGGGGGGTCCGCGGCGTCACCCCTCCACTTT. The resulting protein is CASTEGGSAASPLHF. With the portions outside the CDR3 filled from the reference TRBV2 and TRBJ1-6 genes, the complete variable region becomes EPEVTQTPSHQVTQMGQEVILRCVPISNHLYFYWYRQILGQKVEFLVSFYNNEISEKSEIFDDQFSVERPDGSNFTLKIRSTKLEDSAMYFCASTEGGSAASPLHFGNGTRLTVT.